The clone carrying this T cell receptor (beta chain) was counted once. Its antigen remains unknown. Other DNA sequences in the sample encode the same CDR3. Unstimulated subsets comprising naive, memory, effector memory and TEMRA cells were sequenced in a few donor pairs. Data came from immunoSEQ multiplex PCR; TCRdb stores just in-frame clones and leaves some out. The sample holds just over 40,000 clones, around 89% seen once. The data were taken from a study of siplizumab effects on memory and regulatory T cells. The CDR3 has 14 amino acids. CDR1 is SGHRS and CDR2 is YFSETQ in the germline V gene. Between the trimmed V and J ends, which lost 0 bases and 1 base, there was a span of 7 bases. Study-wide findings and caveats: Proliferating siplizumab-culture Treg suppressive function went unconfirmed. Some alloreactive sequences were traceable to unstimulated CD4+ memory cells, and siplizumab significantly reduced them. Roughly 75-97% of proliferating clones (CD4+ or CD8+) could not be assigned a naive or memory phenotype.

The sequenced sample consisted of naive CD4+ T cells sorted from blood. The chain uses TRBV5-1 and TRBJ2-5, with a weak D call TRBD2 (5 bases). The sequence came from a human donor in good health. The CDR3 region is CASSLGGVQETQYF. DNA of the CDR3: TGCGCCAGCAGCTTGGGGGGAGTCCAAGAGACCCAGTACTTC. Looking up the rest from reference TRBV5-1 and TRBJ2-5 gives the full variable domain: KAGVTQTPRYLIKTRGQQVTLSCSPISGHRSVSWYQQTPGQGLQFLFEYFSETQRNKGNFPGRFSGRQFSNSRSEMNVSTLELGDSALYLCASSLGGVQETQYFGPGTRLLVL.